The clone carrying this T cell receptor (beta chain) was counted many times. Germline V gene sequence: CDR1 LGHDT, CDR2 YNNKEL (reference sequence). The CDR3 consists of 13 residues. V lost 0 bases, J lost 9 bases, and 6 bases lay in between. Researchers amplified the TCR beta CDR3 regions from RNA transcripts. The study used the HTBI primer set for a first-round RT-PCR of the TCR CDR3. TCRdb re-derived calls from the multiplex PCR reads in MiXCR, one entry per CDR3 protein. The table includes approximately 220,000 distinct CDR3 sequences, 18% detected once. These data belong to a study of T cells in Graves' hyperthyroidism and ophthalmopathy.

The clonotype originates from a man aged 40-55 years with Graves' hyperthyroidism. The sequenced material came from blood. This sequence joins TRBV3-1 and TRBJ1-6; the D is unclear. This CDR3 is CASSQDSGSPLHF. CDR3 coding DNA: TGTGCCAGCAGCCAAGATTCGGGTTCACCCCTCCACTTT.